This TCR beta chain was profiled in a study of shared clonotypes between healthy human individuals. Assay used: immunoSEQ multiplex PCR; TCRdb lists only in-frame clones, some missing. The sample includes about 590,000 clones, over 95% of them seen just once. Whole-study findings and limits: The genetic and exposure-history diversity represented was limited by few donors. Unshared clonotypes carried lower generation probabilities than those common to all four donors.

V dropped 1 base and J dropped 3 bases, with 16 bases sitting between them. Germline V gene sequence: CDR1 MDHEN, CDR2 SYDVKM. This CDR3 is built from 16 residues. About this clone: Antigen specificity is unknown.

The naive CD8 fraction comprised CD45RO-negative cells positively selected for CCR7 and excluded terminally differentiated effector memory CD45RA+ cells. The source material was naive CD8+ T cells sorted from blood. The sequence derives from a woman aged 25 to 39 in good health. The chain employs TRBV28 and TRBJ2-7; possibly TRBD1 or TRBD2 for D (5 bases each). As DNA, the CDR3 is TGTGCCAGCAGTTTATTAAGGGGACGGTCTCTCTACGAGCAGTACTTC. This sequence encodes CASSLLRGRSLYEQYF.